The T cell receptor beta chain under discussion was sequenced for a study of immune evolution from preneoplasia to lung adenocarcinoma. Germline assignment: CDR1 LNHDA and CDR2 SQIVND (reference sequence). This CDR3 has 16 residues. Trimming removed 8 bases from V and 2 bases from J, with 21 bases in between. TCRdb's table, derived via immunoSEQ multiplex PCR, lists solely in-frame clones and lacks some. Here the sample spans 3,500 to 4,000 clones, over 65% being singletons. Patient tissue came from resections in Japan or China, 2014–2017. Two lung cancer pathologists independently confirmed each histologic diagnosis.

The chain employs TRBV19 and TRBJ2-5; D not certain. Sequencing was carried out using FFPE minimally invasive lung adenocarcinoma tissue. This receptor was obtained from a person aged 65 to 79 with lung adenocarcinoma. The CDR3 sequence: CASGKDRAVNQETQYF. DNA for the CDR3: TGTGCCAGTGGGAAAGACCGAGCCGTGAATCAAGAGACCCAGTACTTC. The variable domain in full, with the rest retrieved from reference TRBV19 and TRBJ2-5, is DGGITQSPKYLFRKEGQNVTLSCEQNLNHDAMYWYRQDPGQGLRLIYYSQIVNDFQKGDIAEGYSVSREKKESFPLTVTSAQKNPTAFYLCASGKDRAVNQETQYFGPGTRLLVL.